The 7 T cell receptor beta chains listed next were all sequenced from one sample in a study of spatial heterogeneity in lung cancer. Study-level findings and limits: Intratumoral expanded alpha and beta TCR counts were found to track tumor mutation counts.

Time point here: sample taken at primary tumor resection. In TCRdb, the 5' RACE reads were re-called with MiXCR into one record per CDR3 protein. This table holds almost 7,500 distinct CDR3 sequences, more than 13% found once. Antigens of these TCRs are unknown. Sequencing used lung tumor tissue, obtained at surgery. The receptors shown here come from a female donor with early-stage non-small cell lung cancer.

This clonotype was counted many times. V usage is TRBV9 and J usage is TRBJ2-3; tentative D call: TRBD2 (6 bases). V lost 1 base, J lost 0 bases, and 9 bases lay in between. Germline V gene data show CDR1 as SGDLS and CDR2 as YYNGEE. The CDR3 contains 15 residues. CDR3 in amino acids: CASSVSSGSTDTQYF. The CDR3 DNA sequence: TGTGCCAGCAGCGTAAGTAGCGGAAGCACAGATACGCAGTATTTT.

In its sample, this clonotype was seen many times. A much larger clonotype is one base distant, so this may be a read error. In nucleotides, the CDR3 is TGTGCCAGCAGCTTAGCCCAAGAGACCCAGTACTTC. Amino acid sequence: CASSLAQETQYF. This chain joins TRBV7-2 and TRBJ2-5; no clear D gene. From germline, CDR1 is SGHTA and CDR2 FQGNSA. The CDR3 totals 12 residues. Trimming pared 0 bases from V and 1 base from J, leaving 0 bases between. The full variable domain, completed using reference TRBV7-2 and TRBJ2-5, is GAGVSQSPSNKVTEKGKDVELRCDPISGHTALYWYRQSLGQGLEFLIYFQGNSAPDKSGLPSDRFSAERTGGSVSTLTIQRTQQEDSAVYLCASSLAQETQYFGPGTRLLVL.

This clonotype was seen at least ten times. The gene calls are TRBV7-2 and TRBJ2-7, with TRBD2 identical over 7 bases. The V gene's germline CDR1 is SGHTA and CDR2 FQGNSA. The CDR3 is 13 residues long. The J segment lost 6 bases and the V segment lost 3 bases, leaving 5 bases of the junction unmatched. The CDR3: CASSFYWEGEQYF. The CDR3 DNA is TGTGCCAGCAGCTTCTACTGGGAGGGCGAGCAGTACTTC.

This clonotype was seen ten or more times. A much larger clone differs by one base, so this may be a read error. This chain links TRBV6-6 with TRBJ2-7; D is unresolved. CDR3 length: 16 amino acids. CDR1 is MNHNY, CDR2 SVGAGI, per germline (reference sequence). V was clipped by 0 bases and J by 4 bases, with 16 bases between them. The CDR3 DNA sequence: TGTGCCAGCAGTTACTCCACCGAACAGATGGGTTACGAGCAGTACTTC. Its translation: CASSYSTEQMGYEQYF.

The rearrangement joins TRBV20-1 to TRBJ2-5, with D unclear. The length of the CDR3 is 10 residues. Germline V CDR1 and CDR2: DFQATT, SNEGSKA (reference sequence). With 1 base removed from V and 7 bases from J, the gap between germline ends came to 4 bases. The CDR3 nucleotides read TGCAGTGCTAGAGCGGTGACCCAGTACTTC. This codes for CSARAVTQYF.

The genes are TRBV29-1 and TRBJ2-5; tentative D call: TRBD1 (6 bases). The CDR3 contains 13 residues. Looked up from germline, CDR1 is SQVTM and CDR2 is ANQGSEA. The V end lost 4 bases, the J end lost 2 bases, and 11 bases lay between the germline ends. The CDR3 here is CSVAGTLQETQYF. The CDR3 region has the DNA TGCAGCGTTGCTGGGACATTACAAGAGACCCAGTACTTC.

This clonotype is classed as medium-sized. The chain has TRBV6-6 and TRBJ2-4; D gene unclear. The germline V gene encodes CDR1 MNHNY and CDR2 SVGAGI (reference sequence). This CDR3 is 14 amino acids long. Trimming pared 2 bases from V and 0 bases from J, leaving 5 bases between. CDR3 sequence: CASSYGVAKNIQYF. CDR3 bases: TGTGCCAGCAGTTACGGGGTAGCCAAAAACATTCAGTACTTC.